This passage covers 15 T cell receptor beta chains from one sample sequenced in a study of T cell clones after liver transplantation. Measured with immunoSEQ multiplex PCR; TCRdb has only the in-frame clones, and not every one. The sample includes tens of thousands of clones, around 92% of them seen just once. Sequenced material: CD4+ T cells from blood, taken around 27 months after liver transplant. These receptors were obtained from a human patient who received a liver transplant. The graft donor may be the source of some T cells.

The rearrangement links TRBV2 to TRBJ2-7; 10 bases agree with TRBD2. J gave up 6 bases and V 4 bases, and 3 bases lay outside the gene matches. This CDR3 is 13 amino acids long. CDR1 and CDR2 from the germline V gene are SNHLY and FYNNEI. The CDR3 spells CASSVLAGVEQYF. Written as DNA, the CDR3 is TGTGCCAGCAGTGTCCTAGCGGGAGTCGAGCAGTACTTC.

This clone was found once. The chain couples TRBV19 to TRBJ2-7; D is perhaps TRBD1 or TRBD2 (5 bases each). This CDR3 region has 12 residues. The V and J ends lost 6 bases and 2 bases respectively, with 8 bases between them. Germline V gives CDR1 LNHDA, CDR2 SQIVND (reference sequence). The CDR3 reads CASRGVAYEQYF. CDR3 in DNA: TGTGCCAGTAGGGGGGTAGCCTACGAGCAGTACTTC.

This clone was observed a few times. This chain joins TRBV5-1 and TRBJ2-1; 11 bases align to TRBD2. J was trimmed by 1 base and V by 3 bases; bases with no gene match: 3. The CDR3 contains 16 residues. CDR1 and CDR2 from the germline V gene are SGHRS and YFSETQ. The DNA for the CDR3 is TGCGCCAGCAGCTCAACTAGCGGGAGTTCCTACAATGAGCAGTTCTTC. Its translation: CASSSTSGSSYNEQFF.

This clone was observed once. This chain uses TRBV29-1 with TRBJ2-1; perhaps TRBD2 as D (6 bases). Germline CDR1 SQVTM, CDR2 ANQGSEA. The CDR3 consists of 15 residues. V shed 7 bases and J shed 0 bases, with 16 bases lying between them. The chain's CDR3 is CSGHLKTSSYNEQFF. The CDR3 nucleotides are TGCAGCGGCCACCTCAAGACTAGCTCCTACAATGAGCAGTTCTTC.

This clone was observed a single time. V gene TRBV7-3 combines with J gene TRBJ2-1, with D possibly matching TRBD1 (5 bases). Germline V gives CDR1 SGHTA, CDR2 FQGTGA. Trimming shortened V by 5 bases and J by 6 bases, and 20 bases separated the two germline ends. There are 16 residues in the CDR3. CDR3 in DNA: TGTGCCAGCAGCCCCCAGACTCGTAGGGGAATCAATGAGCAGTTCTTC. Translated: CASSPQTRRGINEQFF.

This chain uses TRBV30 with TRBJ2-1; D possibly uses TRBD1 or TRBD2 (5 bases each). Deletions cut 2 bases from V and 15 bases from J, with 20 bases between. From germline, CDR1 is GTSNPN and CDR2 SVGIG (reference sequence). This CDR3 is 13 amino acids long. CDR3 protein: CAWSPPWGGWAFF. The CDR3 nucleotides read TGTGCCTGGAGTCCCCCATGGGGCGGGTGGGCGTTCTTC.

This clone was observed a single time. The V call is TRBV18, the J call TRBJ2-3; D might be TRBD1 (5 bases). The CDR3 loop spans 13 amino acids. Germline assignment: CDR1 KGHSH and CDR2 LQKENI. The germline V and J ends were trimmed by 3 bases and 5 bases, with 9 bases remaining between them. The CDR3 reads CASSPSGQDTQYF. CDR3 DNA: TGTGCCAGCTCACCGTCAGGGCAAGATACGCAGTATTTT.

This CDR3 is CASRRGLAGTYEQYF. The DNA of the CDR3 is TGTGCCAGCAGACGAGGACTAGCGGGGACCTACGAGCAGTACTTC. The chain is built from TRBV6-5 and TRBJ2-7, with 12 positions matching TRBD2. Trimming cost V 6 bases and J 2 bases; bases outside gene matches: 5. In germline, CDR1 is MNHEY, CDR2 SVGAGI. This CDR3 comprises 15 residues.

This clone was found once. This sequence joins TRBV11-2 and TRBJ1-3; 7 bases align to TRBD1. The CDR3 has 17 residues. The germline V gene encodes CDR1 SGHAT and CDR2 FQNNGV. The V segment lost 5 bases and the J segment 0 bases; nucleotides outside the gene matches: 10. Written as DNA, the CDR3 is TGTGCCAGCAGCCCTTGGGGACAGAGGAGCTCTGGAAACACCATATATTTT. The encoded protein is CASSPWGQRSSGNTIYF. Using reference TRBV11-2 and TRBJ1-3 for the parts outside the CDR3, the full variable domain is EAGVAQSPRYKIIEKRQSVAFWCNPISGHATLYWYQQILGQGPKLLIQFQNNGVVDDSQLPKDRFSAERLKGVDSTLKIQPAKLEDSAVYLCASSPWGQRSSGNTIYFGEGSWLTVV.

The CDR3 region has the DNA TGTGCCAGTAATAAGGACAGATTGAACACTGAAGCTTTCTTT. Encoded protein: CASNKDRLNTEAFF. V gene TRBV19 combines with J gene TRBJ1-1, with D possibly matching TRBD1 (6 bases). Trimming pared 7 bases from V and 0 bases from J, leaving 12 bases between. Germline lookup yields CDR1 LNHDA and CDR2 SQIVND (reference sequence). The CDR3 covers 14 residues.

The V call is TRBV29-1, the J call TRBJ2-4, with D maybe TRBD1 (6 bases). This CDR3 is built from 12 residues. Trimming cost V 7 bases and J 8 bases, with 15 bases left between them. Germline assignment: CDR1 SQVTM and CDR2 ANQGSEA. The CDR3 DNA reads TGCAGCGCTCTAGGGGGAGAAGACATTCAGTACTTC. Its translation is CSALGGEDIQYF.

This clone was recorded once. CDR3 coding DNA: TGCGCCAGCACTATGAGCGGTGGGGATACTGAAGCTTTCTTT. It encodes CASTMSGGDTEAFF. The genes are TRBV5-1 and TRBJ1-1; D is uncertain. Germline lookup yields CDR1 SGHRS and CDR2 YFSETQ. The CDR3 loop spans 14 amino acids. V lost 6 bases and J lost 5, with 17 bases in between.

The chain uses TRBV19 and TRBJ2-7, with TRBD2 identical over 13 bases. The CDR3 spans 16 residues. Looked up from germline, CDR1 is LNHDA and CDR2 is SQIVND (reference sequence). Losses at the gene ends were 2 bases for V and 6 bases for J; bases not matched to a gene: 7. The CDR3 DNA reads TGTGCCAGTAGTATACCTGCGGGGACTAGCGGGACCGAGCAGTACTTC. Amino acids: CASSIPAGTSGTEQYF.

This chain connects TRBV30 to TRBJ2-5; D is unclear. The CDR3 consists of 13 residues. V lost 0 bases and J 1 base, leaving 6 bases between the germline ends. The germline gives CDR1 GTSNPN, CDR2 SVGIG (reference sequence). CDR3 protein: CAWSVSFQETQYF. The CDR3, as DNA: TGTGCCTGGAGTGTTTCCTTCCAAGAGACCCAGTACTTC. The full variable domain, rest sourced from reference TRBV30 and TRBJ2-5, is SQTIHQWPATLVQPVGSPLSLECTVEGTSNPNLYWYRQAAGRGLQLLFYSVGIGQISSEVPQNLSASRPQDRQFILSSKKLLLSDSGFYLCAWSVSFQETQYFGPGTRLLVL.

V and J are TRBV5-8 and TRBJ2-4, with unresolved D. Per the germline V gene, CDR1 is SGHTS and CDR2 is YDEGEE. The CDR3 runs 12 residues. V lost 5 bases to trimming and J lost 8 bases, with 11 bases between them. CDR3 in DNA: TGTGCCAGCAGTTGGCGAGGTTACATTCAGTACTTC. Translated, it gives CASSWRGYIQYF.